This T cell receptor (beta chain) was recorded in a study of T cells expressing NK-cell markers. TCRdb re-called the 5' RACE reads and gives one entry per CDR3 protein, without DNA. This sample's table reports roughly 390,000 distinct CDR3 sequences. The CDR3 is 16 amino acids. Germline values: CDR1 KGHDR, CDR2 SFDVKD. What was sequenced was blood T cells: a sorted CD56 or NKG2C T cell subset, CD4+ or CD8+ T cells, or bulk PBMC T cells (not recorded which). The genes are TRBV24-1 and TRBJ2-1; TCRdb indicates TRBD2, and absent DNA this call remains unverified. The receptor's source is a woman aged 45-65 years in good health. CDR3 loop: CATSFGLADRYNEQFF.